Listed below are T cell receptor beta chains from one sample, sequenced in a study of T cells in Graves' hyperthyroidism and ophthalmopathy. Each CDR3 protein gets one entry after TCRdb re-called the multiplex PCR reads with MiXCR. The sample has about 160,000 distinct CDR3 sequences, approximately 9% seen once; the top ten hold approximately 20%. The material sequenced was blood. These receptors were collected from a woman younger than 30 with Graves' hyperthyroidism that later progressed to Graves' ophthalmopathy. CDR3s include the opening cysteine and the closing phenylalanine or tryptophan. D genes are given only for firm matches. Only part of the rows carry a size: once, few, many, or a class if the clone is expanded.

>NA|many|TRBV12-3/TRBV12-4|TRBJ1-5
TGTGCCAGCAGTTTGTATGGCTTGCCCCATCAGCCCCAGCATTTT
CASSLYGLPHQPQHF
>NA|many|TRBV15|TRBJ2-1
TGTGCCACCAGCAGACCCGGAGCGGCTTCCTACAATGAGCAGTTCTTC
CATSRPGAASYNEQFF
>NA|many|TRBV7-8|TRBJ2-5
TGTGCCAGCAGCTTGCCAGAGACCCAGTACTTC
CASSLPETQYF
>TRBD1|few|TRBV18|TRBJ1-2
TGTGCCAGCTCACCATACCCCGGGACAGGGAGCGGCTACACCTTC
CASSPYPGTGSGYTF
>NA|many|TRBV6-1|TRBJ2-1
TGTGCCAGCAGGCGGCCGGGACTGAACAATGAGCAGTTCTTC
CASRRPGLNNEQFF
>TRBD1|many|TRBV5-1|TRBJ1-2
TGCGCCAGCAGCCTCGACAGGGGGGTAGGGTATGGCTACACCTTC
CASSLDRGVGYGYTF
>NA|many|TRBV20-1|TRBJ1-1
TGCAGTGCTAGAGATCACCCCAGGGGCACTGAAGCTTTCTTT
CSARDHPRGTEAFF
>NA|few|TRBV3-1|TRBJ2-5
TGTGCCAGCAGCCAAGAAGCGCGGCCTACGTACTTC
CASSQEARPTYF
>NA|few|TRBV2|TRBJ2-1
TGTGCCAGCAGTGACGGTCAAACGGGGCAGTTCTTC
CASSDGQTGQFF
>NA|many|TRBV2|TRBJ1-4
TGTGCCAGCAGGACAGGTGACGAAAAACTGTTTTTT
CASRTGDEKLFF
>TRBD2|few|TRBV19|TRBJ2-2
TGTGCCAGTGATCCCCGGGGAGGGGCGGGCACCGGGGAGCTGTTTTTT
CASDPRGGAGTGELFF
>TRBD1|many|TRBV9|TRBJ2-1
TGTGCCAGCAGCGCAACAGGGGGCGCATACAATGAGCAGTTCTTC
CASSATGGAYNEQFF
>NA|few|TRBV19|TRBJ2-3
TGTGCCAGTAGTATCTTTGATACGCAGTATTTT
CASSIFDTQYF
>NA|few|TRBV10-3|TRBJ2-7
TGTGCCGCCCAGAGTGGGTTCCCCTCCTACGAGCAGTACTTC
CAAQSGFPSYEQYF
>TRBD1|many|TRBV29-1|TRBJ1-2
TGCAGCGTCGCCGGGACAGGGCGCGTTGGCTACACCTTC
CSVAGTGRVGYTF
>NA|many|TRBV5-1|TRBJ2-3
TGCGCCAGCAGCTTAAGCGAGGGCTACACAGATACGCAGTATTTT
CASSLSEGYTDTQYF
>NA|many|TRBV27|TRBJ2-1
TGTGCCAGCAGTTTATCACAGGTCTCCTACAATGAGCAGTTCTTC
CASSLSQVSYNEQFF
>NA|many|TRBV2|TRBJ2-3
TGTGCCAGCAGAAAGGGGTCCGATACGCAGTATTTT
CASRKGSDTQYF
>NA|many|TRBV6-5|TRBJ1-1
TGTGCCAGCAGTTACATAGCGTCGGGGGACACTGAAGCTTTCTTT
CASSYIASGDTEAFF
>NA|many|TRBV6-1|TRBJ1-2
TGTGCCAGCAGATTAGGGGTGGGGTATGGCTACACCTTC
CASRLGVGYGYTF
>NA|few|TRBV9|TRBJ2-5
TGTGCCAGCAGCGTAGCGGGATCTCGTGAGACCCAGTACTTC
CASSVAGSRETQYF
>NA|few|TRBV6-5|TRBJ1-2
TGTGCCAGCAGTTACTCGGGTGTCAATCACACCTTC
CASSYSGVNHTF
>NA|NA|TRBV7-3|TRBJ2-1
TGTGCCAGCAGCCCCCTGATGGGGAGCCCCTACAATGAGCAGTTCTTC
CASSPLMGSPYNEQFF
>TRBD1|NA|TRBV7-8|TRBJ1-3
TGTGCCAGCAGCTACTTGACAGGGACCGGAAACACCATATATTTT
CASSYLTGTGNTIYF
>TRBD2|many|TRBV12-3/TRBV12-4|TRBJ2-7
TGTGCCAGCAGTTTCTTGAGCGGGAGAGGGAACGAGCAGTACTTC
CASSFLSGRGNEQYF